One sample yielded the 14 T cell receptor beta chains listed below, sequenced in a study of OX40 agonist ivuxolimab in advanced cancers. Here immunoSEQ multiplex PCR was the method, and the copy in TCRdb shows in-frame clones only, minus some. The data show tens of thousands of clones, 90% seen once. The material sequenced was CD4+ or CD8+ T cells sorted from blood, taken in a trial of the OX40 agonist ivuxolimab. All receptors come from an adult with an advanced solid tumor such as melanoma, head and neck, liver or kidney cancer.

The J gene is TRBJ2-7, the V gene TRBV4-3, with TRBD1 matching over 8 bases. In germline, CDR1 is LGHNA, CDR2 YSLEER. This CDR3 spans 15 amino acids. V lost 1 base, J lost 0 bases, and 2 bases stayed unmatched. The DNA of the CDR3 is TGCGCCAGCAGCCAAGGGACAGGGAGCTCCTACGAGCAGTACTTC. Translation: CASSQGTGSSYEQYF.

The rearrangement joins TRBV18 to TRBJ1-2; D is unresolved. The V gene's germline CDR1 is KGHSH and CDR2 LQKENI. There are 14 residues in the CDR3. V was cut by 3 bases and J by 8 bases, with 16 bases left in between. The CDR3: CASSPAGLFFGYTF. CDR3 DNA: TGTGCCAGCTCACCTGCAGGACTTTTCTTCGGCTACACCTTC.

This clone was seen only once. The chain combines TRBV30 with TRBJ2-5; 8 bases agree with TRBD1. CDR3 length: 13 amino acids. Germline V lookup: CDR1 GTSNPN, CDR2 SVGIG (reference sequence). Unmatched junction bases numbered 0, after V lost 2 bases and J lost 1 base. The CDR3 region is CAWSQGAQETQYF. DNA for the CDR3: TGTGCCTGGAGTCAGGGGGCCCAAGAGACCCAGTACTTC. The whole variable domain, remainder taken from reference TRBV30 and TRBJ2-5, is SQTIHQWPATLVQPVGSPLSLECTVEGTSNPNLYWYRQAAGRGLQLLFYSVGIGQISSEVPQNLSASRPQDRQFILSSKKLLLSDSGFYLCAWSQGAQETQYFGPGTRLLVL.

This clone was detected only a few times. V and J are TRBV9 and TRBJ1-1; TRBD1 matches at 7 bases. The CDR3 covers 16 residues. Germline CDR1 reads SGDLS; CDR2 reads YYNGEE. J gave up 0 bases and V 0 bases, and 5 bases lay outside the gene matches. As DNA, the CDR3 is TGTGCCAGCAGCGTAGCTACGACAGGGATGAACACTGAAGCTTTCTTT. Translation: CASSVATTGMNTEAFF. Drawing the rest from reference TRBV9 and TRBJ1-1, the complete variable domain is DSGVTQTPKHLITATGQRVTLRCSPRSGDLSVYWYQQSLDQGLQFLIQYYNGEERAKGNILERFSAQQFPDLHSELNLSSLELGDSALYFCASSVATTGMNTEAFFGQGTRLTVV.

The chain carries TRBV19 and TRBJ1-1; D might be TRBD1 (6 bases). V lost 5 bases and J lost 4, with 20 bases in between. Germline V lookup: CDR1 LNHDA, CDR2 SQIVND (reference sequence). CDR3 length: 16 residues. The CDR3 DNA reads TGTGCCAGTAGTTCCCCCGGGACACCCTGGGGCACTGAAGCTTTCTTT. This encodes CASSSPGTPWGTEAFF.

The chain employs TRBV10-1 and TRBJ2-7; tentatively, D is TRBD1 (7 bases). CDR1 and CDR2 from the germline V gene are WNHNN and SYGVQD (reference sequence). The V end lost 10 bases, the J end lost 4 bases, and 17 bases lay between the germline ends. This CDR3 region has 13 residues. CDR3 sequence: CATSAGQPYEQYF. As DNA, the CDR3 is TGCGCCACATCGGCGGGACAGCCATACGAGCAGTACTTC.

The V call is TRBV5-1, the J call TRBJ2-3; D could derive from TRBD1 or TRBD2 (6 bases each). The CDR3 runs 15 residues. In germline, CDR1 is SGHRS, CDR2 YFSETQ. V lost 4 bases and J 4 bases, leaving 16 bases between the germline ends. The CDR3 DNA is TGCGCCAGCAGCCTACCGGGGGCGCAGGCAGATACGCAGTATTTT. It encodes CASSLPGAQADTQYF.

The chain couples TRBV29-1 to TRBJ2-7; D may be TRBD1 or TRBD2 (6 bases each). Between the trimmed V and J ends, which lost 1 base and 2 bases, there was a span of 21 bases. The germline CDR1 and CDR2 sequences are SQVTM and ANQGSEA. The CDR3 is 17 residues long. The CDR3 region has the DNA TGCAGCGTTGAAGGTAGGGTGAGGAGGGGGATGACCTACGAGCAGTACTTC. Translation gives CSVEGRVRRGMTYEQYF.

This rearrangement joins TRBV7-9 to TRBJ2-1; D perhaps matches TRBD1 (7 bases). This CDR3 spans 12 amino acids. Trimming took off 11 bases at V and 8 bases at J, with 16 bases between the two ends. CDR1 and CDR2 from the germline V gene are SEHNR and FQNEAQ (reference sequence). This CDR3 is CAGGGGQDEQFF. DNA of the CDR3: TGTGCCGGAGGGGGAGGACAGGATGAGCAGTTCTTC.

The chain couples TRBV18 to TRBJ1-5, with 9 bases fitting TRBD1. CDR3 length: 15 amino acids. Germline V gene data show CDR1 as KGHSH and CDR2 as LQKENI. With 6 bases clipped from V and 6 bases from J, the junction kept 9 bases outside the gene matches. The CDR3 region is CASSITGGAGQPQHF. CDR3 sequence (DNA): TGTGCCAGCTCGATAACAGGGGGCGCCGGTCAGCCCCAGCATTTT.

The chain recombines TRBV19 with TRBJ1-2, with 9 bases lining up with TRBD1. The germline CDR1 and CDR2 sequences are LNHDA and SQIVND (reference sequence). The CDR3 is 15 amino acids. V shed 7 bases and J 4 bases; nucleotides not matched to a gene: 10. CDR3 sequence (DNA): TGTGCCAGTACTACCTCGGGACAGGGTACCTATGGCTACACCTTC. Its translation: CASTTSGQGTYGYTF.

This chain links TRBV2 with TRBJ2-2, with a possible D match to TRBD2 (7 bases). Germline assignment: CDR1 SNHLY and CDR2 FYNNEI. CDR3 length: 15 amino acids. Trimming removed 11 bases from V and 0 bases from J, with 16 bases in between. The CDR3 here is CARPRGASNTGELFF. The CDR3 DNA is TGTGCCCGCCCCCGGGGGGCGTCGAACACCGGGGAGCTGTTTTTT.

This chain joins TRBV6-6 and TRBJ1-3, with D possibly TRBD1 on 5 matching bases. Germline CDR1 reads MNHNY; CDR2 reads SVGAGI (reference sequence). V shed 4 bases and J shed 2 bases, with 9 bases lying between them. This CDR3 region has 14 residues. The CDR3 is CASSFTGTGNTIYF. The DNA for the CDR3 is TGTGCCAGCAGTTTCACAGGAACTGGAAACACCATATATTTT.

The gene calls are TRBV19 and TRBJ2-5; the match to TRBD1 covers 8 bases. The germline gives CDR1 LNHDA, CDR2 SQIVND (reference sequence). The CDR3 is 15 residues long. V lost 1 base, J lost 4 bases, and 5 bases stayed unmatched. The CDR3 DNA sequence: TGTGCCAGTAGTATAGCACAGGGGGGTGGAGAGACCCAGTACTTC. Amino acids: CASSIAQGGGETQYF.